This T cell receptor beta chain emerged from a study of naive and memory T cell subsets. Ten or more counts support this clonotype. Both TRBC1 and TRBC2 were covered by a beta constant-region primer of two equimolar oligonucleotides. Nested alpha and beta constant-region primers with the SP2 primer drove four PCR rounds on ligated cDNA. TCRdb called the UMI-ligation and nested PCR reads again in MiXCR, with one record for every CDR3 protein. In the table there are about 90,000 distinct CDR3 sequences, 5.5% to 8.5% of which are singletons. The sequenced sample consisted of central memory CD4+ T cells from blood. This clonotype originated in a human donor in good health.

CDR3 sequence (DNA): TGTGCCAGCAGTTACTCGGCTCGAACCCGCTACGAGCAGTACTTC. It codes for CASSYSARTRYEQYF. V gene TRBV6-2 or TRBV6-3 combines with J gene TRBJ2-7; D is unresolved. V was cut by 0 bases and J by 3 bases, with 12 bases left in between. Germline V gene data show CDR1 as MNHEY and CDR2 as SVGEGT. The CDR3 is 15 residues long.